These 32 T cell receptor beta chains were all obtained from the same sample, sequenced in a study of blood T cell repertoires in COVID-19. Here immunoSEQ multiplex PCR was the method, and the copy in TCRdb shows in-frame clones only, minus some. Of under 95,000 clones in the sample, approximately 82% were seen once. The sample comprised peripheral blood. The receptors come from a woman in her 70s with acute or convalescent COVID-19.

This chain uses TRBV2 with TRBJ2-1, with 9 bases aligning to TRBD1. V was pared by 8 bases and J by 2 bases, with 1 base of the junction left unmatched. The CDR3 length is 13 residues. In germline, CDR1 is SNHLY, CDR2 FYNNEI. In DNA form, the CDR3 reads TGTGCCAGCCGGGACAGGGCCTACAATGAGCAGTTCTTC. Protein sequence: CASRDRAYNEQFF.

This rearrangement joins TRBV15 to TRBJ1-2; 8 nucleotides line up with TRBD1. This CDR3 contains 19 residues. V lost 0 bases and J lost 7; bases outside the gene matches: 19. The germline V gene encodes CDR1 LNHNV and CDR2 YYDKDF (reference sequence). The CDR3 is CATSRELWTVGQGAGGYTF. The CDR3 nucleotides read TGTGCCACCAGCAGAGAACTTTGGACTGTTGGGCAGGGGGCGGGTGGCTACACCTTC.

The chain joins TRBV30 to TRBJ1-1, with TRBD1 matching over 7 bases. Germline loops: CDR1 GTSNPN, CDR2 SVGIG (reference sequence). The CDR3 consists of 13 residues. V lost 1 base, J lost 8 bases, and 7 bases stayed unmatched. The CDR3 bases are TGTGCCTGGAGTGATCCCGGGACAGCAGAAGCTTTCTTT. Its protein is CAWSDPGTAEAFF. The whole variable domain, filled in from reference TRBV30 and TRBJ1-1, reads SQTIHQWPATLVQPVGSPLSLECTVEGTSNPNLYWYRQAAGRGLQLLFYSVGIGQISSEVPQNLSASRPQDRQFILSSKKLLLSDSGFYLCAWSDPGTAEAFFGQGTRLTVV.

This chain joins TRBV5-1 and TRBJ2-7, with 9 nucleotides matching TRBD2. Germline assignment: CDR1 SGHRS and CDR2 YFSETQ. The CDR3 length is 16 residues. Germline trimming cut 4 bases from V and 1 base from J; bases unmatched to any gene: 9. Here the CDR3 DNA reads TGCGCCAGCAGCACCCTGGGTAGCGGGGGATCCTACGAGCAGTACTTC. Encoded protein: CASSTLGSGGSYEQYF.

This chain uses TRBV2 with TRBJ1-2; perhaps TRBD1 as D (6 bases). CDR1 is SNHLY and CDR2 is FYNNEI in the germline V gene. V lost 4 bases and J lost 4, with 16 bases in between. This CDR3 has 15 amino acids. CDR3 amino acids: CASSARLQGGYGYTF. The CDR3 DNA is TGTGCCAGCAGTGCCCGACTCCAAGGGGGCTATGGCTACACCTTC.

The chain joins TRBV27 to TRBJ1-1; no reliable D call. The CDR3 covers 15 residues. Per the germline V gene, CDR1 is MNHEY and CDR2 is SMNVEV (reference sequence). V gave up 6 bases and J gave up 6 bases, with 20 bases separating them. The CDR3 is CASRAELGFLAEAFF. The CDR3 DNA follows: TGTGCCAGCAGGGCCGAACTAGGGTTTCTTGCTGAAGCTTTCTTT.

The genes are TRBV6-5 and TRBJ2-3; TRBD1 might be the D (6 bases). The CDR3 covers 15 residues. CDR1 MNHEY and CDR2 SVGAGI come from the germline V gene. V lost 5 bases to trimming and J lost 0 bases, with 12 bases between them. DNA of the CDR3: TGTGCCAGCAGTAACAGGGCCTGGAGCACAGATACGCAGTATTTT. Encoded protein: CASSNRAWSTDTQYF.

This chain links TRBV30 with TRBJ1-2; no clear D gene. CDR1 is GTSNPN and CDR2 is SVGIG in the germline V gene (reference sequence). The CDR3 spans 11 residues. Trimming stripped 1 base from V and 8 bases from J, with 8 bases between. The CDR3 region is CAWSGYAGYTF. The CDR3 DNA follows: TGTGCCTGGAGTGGATACGCGGGCTACACCTTC. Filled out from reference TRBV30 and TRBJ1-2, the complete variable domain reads SQTIHQWPATLVQPVGSPLSLECTVEGTSNPNLYWYRQAAGRGLQLLFYSVGIGQISSEVPQNLSASRPQDRQFILSSKKLLLSDSGFYLCAWSGYAGYTFGSGTRLTVV.

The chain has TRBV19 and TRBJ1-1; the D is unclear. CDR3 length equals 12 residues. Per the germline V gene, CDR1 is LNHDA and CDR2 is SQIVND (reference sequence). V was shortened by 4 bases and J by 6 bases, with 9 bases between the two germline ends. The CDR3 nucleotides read TGTGCCAGTAGTACTGGAGGGCCTGAAGCTTTCTTT. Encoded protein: CASSTGGPEAFF.

The CDR3 region has the DNA TGTGCCACCAGCAGAGATGTTAGTGAAAAACTGTTTTTT. This gives the protein CATSRDVSEKLFF. This sequence joins TRBV15 and TRBJ1-4; no firm D call. V was pared by 0 bases and J by 7 bases, with 6 bases between. This CDR3 contains 13 residues. The germline V gene encodes CDR1 LNHNV and CDR2 YYDKDF (reference sequence).

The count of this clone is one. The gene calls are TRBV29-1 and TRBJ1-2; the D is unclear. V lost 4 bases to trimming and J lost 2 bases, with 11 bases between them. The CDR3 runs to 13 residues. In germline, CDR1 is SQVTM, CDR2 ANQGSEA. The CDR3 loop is CSVGQNTNYGYTF. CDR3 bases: TGCAGCGTTGGTCAGAACACCAACTATGGCTACACCTTC.

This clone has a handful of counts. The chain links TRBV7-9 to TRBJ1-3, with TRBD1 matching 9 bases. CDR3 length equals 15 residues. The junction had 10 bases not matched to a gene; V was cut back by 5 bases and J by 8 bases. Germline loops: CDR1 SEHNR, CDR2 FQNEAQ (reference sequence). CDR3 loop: CASSRLPGTGHTIYF. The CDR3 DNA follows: TGTGCCAGCAGCCGCCTACCCGGGACAGGGCACACCATATATTTT.

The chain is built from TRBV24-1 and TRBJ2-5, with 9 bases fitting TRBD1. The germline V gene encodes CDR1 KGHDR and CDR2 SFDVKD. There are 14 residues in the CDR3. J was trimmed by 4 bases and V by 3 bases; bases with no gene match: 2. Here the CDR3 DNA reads TGTGCCACCAGTGATAAGACAGGGGGAGAGACCCAGTACTTC. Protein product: CATSDKTGGETQYF.

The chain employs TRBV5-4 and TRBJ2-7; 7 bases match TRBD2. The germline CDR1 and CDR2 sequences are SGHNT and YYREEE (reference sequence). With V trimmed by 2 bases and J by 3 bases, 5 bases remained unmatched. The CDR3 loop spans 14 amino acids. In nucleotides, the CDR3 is TGTGCCAGCAGCTTAGAAGCGGGGTACTACGAGCAGTACTTC. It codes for CASSLEAGYYEQYF.

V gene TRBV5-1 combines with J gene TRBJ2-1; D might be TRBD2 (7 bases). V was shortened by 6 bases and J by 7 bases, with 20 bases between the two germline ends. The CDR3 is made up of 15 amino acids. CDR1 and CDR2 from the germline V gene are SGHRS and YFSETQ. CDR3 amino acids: CASTQGTTIENEQFF. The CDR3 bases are TGCGCCAGCACCCAGGGGACTACGATAGAGAATGAGCAGTTCTTC. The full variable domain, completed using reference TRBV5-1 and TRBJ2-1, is KAGVTQTPRYLIKTRGQQVTLSCSPISGHRSVSWYQQTPGQGLQFLFEYFSETQRNKGNFPGRFSGRQFSNSRSEMNVSTLELGDSALYLCASTQGTTIENEQFFGPGTRLTVL.

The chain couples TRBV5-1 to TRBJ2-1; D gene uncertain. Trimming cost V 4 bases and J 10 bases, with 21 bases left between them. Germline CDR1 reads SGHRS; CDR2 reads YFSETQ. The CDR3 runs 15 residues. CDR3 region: CASSLRPSTWAEQFF. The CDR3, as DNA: TGCGCCAGCAGCCTACGACCCAGCACATGGGCCGAGCAGTTCTTC.

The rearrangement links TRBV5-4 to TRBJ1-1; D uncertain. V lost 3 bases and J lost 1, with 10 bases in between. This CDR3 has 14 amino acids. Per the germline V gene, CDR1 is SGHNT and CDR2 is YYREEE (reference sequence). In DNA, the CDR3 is TGTGCCAGCAGCTCGGTTATATCGAACACTGAAGCTTTCTTT. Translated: CASSSVISNTEAFF.

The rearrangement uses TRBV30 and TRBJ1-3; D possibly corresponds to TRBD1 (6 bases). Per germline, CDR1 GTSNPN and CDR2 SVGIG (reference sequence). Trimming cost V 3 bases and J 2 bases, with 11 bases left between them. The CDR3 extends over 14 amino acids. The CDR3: CAWRVQGAGNTIYF. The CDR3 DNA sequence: TGTGCCTGGAGGGTACAGGGTGCTGGAAACACCATATATTTT.

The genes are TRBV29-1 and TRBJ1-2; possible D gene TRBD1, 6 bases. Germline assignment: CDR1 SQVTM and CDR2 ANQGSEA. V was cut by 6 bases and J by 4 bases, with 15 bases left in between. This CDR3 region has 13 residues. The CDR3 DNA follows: TGCAGCGTCATAAAACAGGGCGGCTATGGCTACACCTTC. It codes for CSVIKQGGYGYTF.

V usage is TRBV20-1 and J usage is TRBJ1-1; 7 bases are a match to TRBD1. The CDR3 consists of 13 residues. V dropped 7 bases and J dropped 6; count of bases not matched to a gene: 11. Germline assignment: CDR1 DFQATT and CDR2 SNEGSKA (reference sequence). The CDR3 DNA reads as TGCAGTGTTAGTAACAGGGGAAGGTCTGAAGCTTTCTTT. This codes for CSVSNRGRSEAFF.

Written as DNA, the CDR3 is TGTGCCAGCAGCCCCCGCCTCGGGACTAGGAGGGACAATGAGCAGTTCTTC. It translates to CASSPRLGTRRDNEQFF. The chain combines TRBV11-2 with TRBJ2-1, with 8 bases that match TRBD2. The V gene's germline CDR1 is SGHAT and CDR2 FQNNGV. The CDR3 sequence is 17 residues long. V lost 5 bases, J lost 5 bases, and 14 bases stayed unmatched.

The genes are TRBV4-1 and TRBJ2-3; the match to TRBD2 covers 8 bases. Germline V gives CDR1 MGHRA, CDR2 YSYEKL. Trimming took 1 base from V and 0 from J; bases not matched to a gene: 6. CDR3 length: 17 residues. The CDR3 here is CASSQVGRGVSTDTQYF. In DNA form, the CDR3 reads TGCGCCAGCAGCCAAGTTGGGCGGGGGGTGAGCACAGATACGCAGTATTTT.

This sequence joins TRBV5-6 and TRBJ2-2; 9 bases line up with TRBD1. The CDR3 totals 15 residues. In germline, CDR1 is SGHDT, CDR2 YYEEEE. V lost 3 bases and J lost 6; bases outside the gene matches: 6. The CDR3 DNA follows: TGTGCCAGCAGCTATGGGACAGGGCAATCCGGGGAGCTGTTTTTT. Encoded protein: CASSYGTGQSGELFF.

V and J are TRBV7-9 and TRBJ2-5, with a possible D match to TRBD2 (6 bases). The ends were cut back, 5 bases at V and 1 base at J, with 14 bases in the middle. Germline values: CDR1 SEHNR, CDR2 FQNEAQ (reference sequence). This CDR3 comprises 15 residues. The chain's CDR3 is CASSLGTAPQETQYF. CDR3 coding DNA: TGTGCCAGCAGCCTGGGGACTGCACCCCAAGAGACCCAGTACTTC. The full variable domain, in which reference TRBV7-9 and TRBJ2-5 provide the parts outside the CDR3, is DTGVSQNPRHKITKRGQNVTFRCDPISEHNRLYWYRQTLGQGPEFLTYFQNEAQLEKSRLLSDRFSAERPKGSFSTLEIQRTEQGDSAMYLCASSLGTAPQETQYFGPGTRLLVL.

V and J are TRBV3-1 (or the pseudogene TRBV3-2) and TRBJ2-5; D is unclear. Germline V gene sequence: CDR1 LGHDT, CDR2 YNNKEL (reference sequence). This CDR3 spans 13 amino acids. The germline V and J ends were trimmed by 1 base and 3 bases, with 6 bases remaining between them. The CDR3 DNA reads TGTGCCAGCAGCCAAGGCCCGGAAGAGACCCAGTACTTC. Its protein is CASSQGPEETQYF.

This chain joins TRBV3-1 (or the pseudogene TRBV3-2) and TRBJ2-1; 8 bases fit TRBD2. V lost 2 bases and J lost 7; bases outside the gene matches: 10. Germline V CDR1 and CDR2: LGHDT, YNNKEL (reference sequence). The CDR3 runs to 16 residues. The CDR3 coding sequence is TGTGCCAGCAGCCAAATTCGGGGGGGATGGGGAAATGAGCAGTTCTTC. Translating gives CASSQIRGGWGNEQFF.

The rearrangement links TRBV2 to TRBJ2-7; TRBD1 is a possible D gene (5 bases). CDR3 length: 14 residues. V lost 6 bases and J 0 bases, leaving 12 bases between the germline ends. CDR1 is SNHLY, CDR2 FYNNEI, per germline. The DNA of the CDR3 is TGTGCCAGCAGCCTACAGGATAGCTCCTACGAGCAGTACTTC. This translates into CASSLQDSSYEQYF.

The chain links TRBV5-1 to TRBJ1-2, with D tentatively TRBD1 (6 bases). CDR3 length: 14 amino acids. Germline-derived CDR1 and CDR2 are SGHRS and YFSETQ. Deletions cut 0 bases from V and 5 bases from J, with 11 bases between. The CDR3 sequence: CASSLEQGWYGYTF. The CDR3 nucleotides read TGCGCCAGCAGCTTGGAGCAGGGGTGGTATGGCTACACCTTC. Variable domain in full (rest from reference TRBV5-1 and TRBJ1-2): KAGVTQTPRYLIKTRGQQVTLSCSPISGHRSVSWYQQTPGQGLQFLFEYFSETQRNKGNFPGRFSGRQFSNSRSEMNVSTLELGDSALYLCASSLEQGWYGYTFGSGTRLTVV.

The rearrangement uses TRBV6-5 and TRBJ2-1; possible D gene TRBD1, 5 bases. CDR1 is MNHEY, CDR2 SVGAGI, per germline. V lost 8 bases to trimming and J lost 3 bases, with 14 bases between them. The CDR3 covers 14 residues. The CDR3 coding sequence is TGTGCCAGCTATAGTTGGGGCGACTACAATGAGCAGTTCTTC. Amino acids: CASYSWGDYNEQFF.

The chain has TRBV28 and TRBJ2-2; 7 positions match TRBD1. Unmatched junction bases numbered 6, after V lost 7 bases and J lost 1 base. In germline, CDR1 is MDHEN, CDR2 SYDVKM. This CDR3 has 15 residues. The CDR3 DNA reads TGTGCCAGCAACCGGGACAGCGTGAACACCGGGGAGCTGTTTTTT. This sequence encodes CASNRDSVNTGELFF.

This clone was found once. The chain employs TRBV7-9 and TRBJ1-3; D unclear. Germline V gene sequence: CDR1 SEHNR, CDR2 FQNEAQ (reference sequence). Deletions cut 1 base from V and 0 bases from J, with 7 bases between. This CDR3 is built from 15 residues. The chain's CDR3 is CASSLGAVSGNTIYF. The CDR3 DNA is TGTGCCAGCAGCTTAGGTGCAGTCTCTGGAAACACCATATATTTT.

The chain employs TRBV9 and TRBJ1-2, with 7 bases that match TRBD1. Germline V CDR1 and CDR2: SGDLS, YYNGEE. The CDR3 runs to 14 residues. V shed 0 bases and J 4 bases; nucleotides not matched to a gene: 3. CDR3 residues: CASSVGDSPYGYTF. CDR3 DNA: TGTGCCAGCAGCGTAGGGGACAGCCCCTATGGCTACACCTTC.